The next 6 T cell receptor beta chains were all read from a single sample in a study of blood T cell repertoires in COVID-19. Only in-frame clones appear in the TCRdb table, and some are missing; sequencing was by immunoSEQ multiplex PCR. Of some 87,000 clones listed, more than 80% are singletons. The sequencing sample was made of peripheral blood. These receptors all stem from a human donor in a cohort sampled during active COVID-19.

This clone was seen just once. The CDR3 protein is CASSLRGRWTDTQYF. In DNA form, the CDR3 reads TGTGCCAGCAGTTTGCGGGGGCGGTGGACAGATACGCAGTATTTT. The J gene is TRBJ2-3, the V gene TRBV28; D is perhaps TRBD2 (7 bases). V was clipped by 3 bases and J by 3 bases, with 13 bases between them. The CDR3 has 15 residues. CDR1 is MDHEN and CDR2 is SYDVKM in the germline V gene.

This clone was seen only once. The chain carries TRBV30 and TRBJ2-2; 9 bases are shared with TRBD1. The CDR3 consists of 16 residues. J gave up 9 bases and V 3 bases, and 14 bases lay outside the gene matches. The germline V gene has CDR1 GTSNPN and CDR2 SVGIG (reference sequence). The CDR3 here is CAWSVAGTGTPRELFF. The CDR3 region has the DNA TGTGCCTGGAGCGTAGCCGGGACAGGGACCCCTAGGGAGCTGTTTTTT.

The chain links TRBV21-1 to TRBJ1-6. TRBV21-1 is described as a pseudogene. The CDR3 has 14 residues. The CDR3 region is CASSKRAGRKPLHF. The DNA for the CDR3 is TGTGCCAGCAGCAAACGTGCAGGGAGGAAGCCCCTCCACTTT.

The chain uses TRBV20-1 and TRBJ1-1; no definite D call. The germline gives CDR1 DFQATT, CDR2 SNEGSKA (reference sequence). The ends were cut back, 8 bases at V and 1 base at J, with 8 bases in the middle. This CDR3 comprises 11 residues. The CDR3 loop reads CSLYRNTEAFF. CDR3 nucleotide sequence: TGCAGTCTGTACAGGAACACTGAAGCTTTCTTT.

J is TRBJ1-1 and V is TRBV7-2; TRBD1 matches at 9 bases. V shed 5 bases and J 7 bases; nucleotides not matched to a gene: 2. The germline V gene has CDR1 SGHTA and CDR2 FQGNSA. This CDR3 is 12 amino acids long. CDR3 DNA sequence: TGTGCCAGCAGCCGGGACAGGGTTGAAGCTTTCTTT. Encoded protein: CASSRDRVEAFF.

This chain uses TRBV14 with TRBJ1-5; tentative D call: TRBD1 (6 bases). V lost 7 bases to trimming and J lost 6 bases, with 22 bases between them. The germline V gene has CDR1 SGHDN and CDR2 FVKESK. The CDR3 is made up of 16 amino acids. CDR3 in DNA: TGTGCCAGCACCACGAGTCCCAGGGGCGGGGGTCAGCCCCAGCATTTT. Translating gives CASTTSPRGGGQPQHF.